A single sample gave rise to the 9 T cell receptor beta chains below, sequenced in a study of blood T cell repertoires in COVID-19. TCRdb's table, derived via immunoSEQ multiplex PCR, lists solely in-frame clones and lacks some. The sample comprises 100,000 or so clones, about 80% of which are singletons, and roughly a third rests with the top ten. Sequencing input: peripheral blood. The receptor set was obtained from a man in his 70s with active or convalescent COVID-19.

The chain carries TRBV28 and TRBJ1-5; D not certain. Germline V gives CDR1 MDHEN, CDR2 SYDVKM. The CDR3 runs 12 residues. The germline V and J ends were trimmed by 4 bases and 7 bases, with 8 bases remaining between them. The DNA of the CDR3 is TGTGCCAGCAGTTACGCTCGGCAGCCCCAGCATTTT. Protein: CASSYARQPQHF.

The CDR3 DNA is TGTGCCAGTAGTATTAGCGGGAGCGACTCCTACGAGCAGTACTTC. Its translation: CASSISGSDSYEQYF. The chain combines TRBV19 with TRBJ2-7; 9 positions agree with TRBD2. V shed 3 bases and J 0 bases; nucleotides not matched to a gene: 3. Germline-derived CDR1 and CDR2 are LNHDA and SQIVND (reference sequence). This CDR3 is built from 15 residues.

This clone was counted only a few times. The chain uses TRBV6-5 and TRBJ2-7; 7 positions agree with TRBD1. Germline assignment: CDR1 MNHEY and CDR2 SVGAGI. Trimming at V came to 10 bases and at J to 3 bases, leaving 9 bases not matched to a gene. The length of the CDR3 is 13 residues. The CDR3: CATTGAADYEQYF. DNA for the CDR3: TGTGCCACCACAGGGGCCGCCGACTACGAGCAGTACTTC.

This chain connects TRBV7-8 to TRBJ1-6, with 7 nucleotides matching TRBD1. This CDR3 is built from 15 residues. V shed 1 base and J 5 bases; nucleotides not matched to a gene: 2. Germline V gene lookup returns CDR1 SGHVS and CDR2 FQNEAQ. The CDR3 region has the DNA TGTGCCAGCAGCTTAGAGACAGGGCATAATTCACCCCTCCACTTT. This codes for CASSLETGHNSPLHF.

The V and J genes are TRBV4-1 and TRBJ2-7, with a tentative D call TRBD2 (6 bases). Germline V gene sequence: CDR1 MGHRA, CDR2 YSYEKL. CDR3 length: 14 residues. Trimming left V 2 bases short and J 0 bases short, with 8 bases between. CDR3 coding DNA: TGCGCCAGCAGCCAAATGGGGGGCTCCTACGAGCAGTACTTC. This codes for CASSQMGGSYEQYF.

J is TRBJ2-1 and V is TRBV24-1; tentatively, D is TRBD2 (5 bases). Germline assignment: CDR1 KGHDR and CDR2 SFDVKD. The CDR3 extends over 14 amino acids. Trimming took 0 bases from V and 4 from J, leaving 6 bases between them. The DNA of the CDR3 is TGTGCCACCAGTGATTTGAGCGGATACAATGAGCAGTTCTTC. Translated: CATSDLSGYNEQFF.

The CDR3 loop reads CASSPHSGGSYEQYF. In DNA form, the CDR3 reads TGTGCCAGCAGTCCGCACTCGGGTGGGTCCTACGAGCAGTACTTC. V is TRBV28 and J is TRBJ2-7, with unresolved D. Germline loops: CDR1 MDHEN, CDR2 SYDVKM. CDR3 size: 15 residues. The V end lost 5 bases, the J end lost 1 base, and 15 bases lay between the germline ends.

The chain is built from TRBV4-2 and TRBJ1-6, with a possible D match to TRBD1 (5 bases). The CDR3 consists of 15 residues. The germline CDR1 and CDR2 sequences are LGHNA and YNFKEQ. V lost 0 bases and J 9 bases, leaving 12 bases between the germline ends. CDR3 nucleotide sequence: TGTGCCAGCAGCCAAGAATGGGGGGAAGGTTCACCCCTCCACTTT. This encodes CASSQEWGEGSPLHF.

This clone was seen just once. This chain joins TRBV30 and TRBJ2-7; 7 nucleotides line up with TRBD2. The CDR3 is 13 amino acids. Germline CDR1 reads GTSNPN; CDR2 reads SVGIG (reference sequence). The junction had 1 base not matched to a gene; V was cut back by 1 base and J by 1 base. As DNA, the CDR3 is TGTGCCTGGAGTGGGGGGGGGTCCTACGAGCAGTACTTC. Translation: CAWSGGGSYEQYF.